Shown below are 17 T cell receptor beta chains from a single sample sequenced in a study of T cells in Graves' hyperthyroidism and ophthalmopathy. There were TCR beta CDR3 regions amplified from RNA transcripts. A first-round RT-PCR of the TCR CDR3 used the HTBI primer set. TCRdb itself ran the multiplex PCR reads through MiXCR, one entry per CDR3 protein. The data contain approximately 610,000 distinct CDR3 sequences, under 15% of them singletons. Sequencing was done on a sample of blood. Every receptor here comes from a middle-aged woman with Graves' ophthalmopathy.

The sample holds many counts of this clonotype. The chain recombines TRBV6-1 with TRBJ2-2; 7 nucleotides agree with TRBD2. Germline V CDR1 and CDR2: MNHNS, SASEGT. The V segment lost 5 bases and the J segment 3 bases; nucleotides outside the gene matches: 3. This CDR3 region has 14 residues. CDR3 in amino acids: CASSRLADTGELFF. The DNA of the CDR3 is TGTGCCAGCAGTCGACTAGCAGACACCGGGGAGCTGTTTTTT.

This clonotype was seen only a few times. This chain links TRBV12-3 or TRBV12-4 with TRBJ2-7; 10 bases fit TRBD2. The junction had 7 bases not matched to a gene; V was cut back by 5 bases and J by 3 bases. The CDR3 sequence is 15 residues long. CDR3 sequence: CASSARTSGHYEQYF. CDR3 coding DNA: TGTGCCAGCAGTGCCCGGACTAGCGGCCACTACGAGCAGTACTTC.

This clonotype was observed at least ten times. V and J are TRBV19 and TRBJ1-5; unclear D gene. Germline loops: CDR1 LNHDA, CDR2 SQIVND (reference sequence). V lost 5 bases to trimming and J lost 3 bases, with 5 bases between them. The CDR3 sequence is 12 residues long. The chain's CDR3 is CASSLPNQPQHF. CDR3 DNA: TGTGCCAGTAGTCTCCCCAATCAGCCCCAGCATTTT.

At least ten counts were recorded for this clonotype. V is TRBV19 and J is TRBJ2-7; a weak D match, TRBD1 (6 bases). CDR3 length: 15 amino acids. Trimming left V 5 bases short and J 6 bases short, with 20 bases between. Germline values: CDR1 LNHDA, CDR2 SQIVND (reference sequence). The CDR3 protein is CASSSQTGSTAEQYF. The CDR3 bases are TGTGCCAGTAGTTCCCAGACAGGCTCTACCGCCGAGCAGTACTTC.

The sample holds many counts of this clonotype. This chain joins TRBV27 and TRBJ1-1; TRBD1 might be the D (5 bases). The CDR3 extends over 13 amino acids. Germline V gene sequence: CDR1 MNHEY, CDR2 SMNVEV (reference sequence). V dropped 4 bases and J dropped 3 bases, with 9 bases sitting between them. The CDR3 here is CASSSTGYTEAFF. CDR3 in DNA: TGTGCCAGCAGTTCAACAGGTTACACTGAAGCTTTCTTT.

The chain carries TRBV12-3 or TRBV12-4 and TRBJ2-6; 7 bases map to TRBD1. The CDR3 runs to 17 residues. The ends lost 6 bases at V and 4 bases at J; junction bases unmatched: 12. The CDR3 DNA sequence: TGTGCCAGCAGCCTACCGTACAGGGGATCGGGGGCCAACGTCCTGACTTTC. It is translated as CASSLPYRGSGANVLTF.

The sample holds many counts of this clonotype. The chain is built from TRBV5-6 and TRBJ2-7, with D tentatively TRBD1 (5 bases). The CDR3 contains 13 residues. V gave up 3 bases and J gave up 3 bases, with 10 bases separating them. Germline lookup yields CDR1 SGHDT and CDR2 YYEEEE. In DNA form, the CDR3 reads TGTGCCAGCAGCTGGAAGGGGATCTACGAGCAGTACTTC. Residues: CASSWKGIYEQYF.

This clonotype was detected only a few times. The J gene is TRBJ2-3, the V gene TRBV6-5; D is undetermined. Per the germline V gene, CDR1 is MNHEY and CDR2 is SVGAGI. The germline V and J ends were trimmed by 2 bases and 10 bases, with 13 bases remaining between them. This CDR3 spans 13 amino acids. This CDR3 is CASSYQDSNAQYF. The DNA for the CDR3 is TGTGCCAGCAGTTACCAGGATTCAAATGCGCAGTATTTT.

This clonotype was recorded a few times. This chain joins TRBV9 and TRBJ2-2; maybe TRBD1 (6 bases). CDR1 is SGDLS, CDR2 YYNGEE, per germline. The ends were cut back, 0 bases at V and 8 bases at J, with 11 bases in the middle. This CDR3 contains 14 residues. CDR3 in amino acids: CASSVGGRGGELFF. The CDR3 DNA follows: TGTGCCAGCAGCGTAGGGGGCAGGGGAGGGGAGCTGTTTTTT.

This chain joins TRBV27 and TRBJ2-5; D is undetermined. Trimming cost V 0 bases and J 4 bases, with 6 bases left between them. This CDR3 comprises 13 residues. Germline V gives CDR1 MNHEY, CDR2 SMNVEV (reference sequence). CDR3 amino acids: CASSLSFRETQYF. The CDR3, as DNA: TGTGCCAGCAGTTTATCATTCCGAGAGACCCAGTACTTC.

At least ten counts were recorded for this clonotype. The chain couples TRBV5-1 to TRBJ2-2; the D gene is possibly TRBD1 (6 bases). V was pared by 5 bases and J by 2 bases, with 10 bases between. CDR3 size: 14 residues. CDR1 is SGHRS, CDR2 YFSETQ, per germline. The CDR3 is CASRGTTNTGELFF. For the CDR3, the DNA is TGCGCCAGCAGGGGGACAACCAACACCGGGGAGCTGTTTTTT.

This chain joins TRBV6-1 and TRBJ2-7; 9 bases align to TRBD2. Germline CDR1 MNHNS, CDR2 SASEGT. This CDR3 comprises 15 residues. Trimming removed 4 bases from V and 4 bases from J; junction bases left unmatched: 8. CDR3 protein: CASSAPTSGHYEQYF. The CDR3 coding sequence is TGTGCCAGCAGTGCCCCGACTAGCGGACATTACGAGCAGTACTTC.

Many counts were recorded for this clonotype. This chain joins TRBV28 and TRBJ2-7, with D tentatively TRBD1 or TRBD2 (5 bases each). V lost 1 base, J lost 6 bases, and 19 bases lay in between. This CDR3 region has 16 residues. CDR1 and CDR2 from the germline V gene are MDHEN and SYDVKM. CDR3 coding DNA: TGTGCCAGCAGTTTATCCCCAGCATTGGGACCCCTCGAGCAGTACTTC. Its protein is CASSLSPALGPLEQYF. The complete variable domain, with remaining parts taken from reference TRBV28 and TRBJ2-7, reads DVKVTQSSRYLVKRTGEKVFLECVQDMDHENMFWYRQDPGLGLRLIYFSYDVKMKEKGDIPEGYSVSREKKERFSLILESASTNQTSMYLCASSLSPALGPLEQYFGPGTRLTVT.

V gene TRBV11-2 combines with J gene TRBJ2-5; 13 bases are a match to TRBD2. Germline V gives CDR1 SGHAT, CDR2 FQNNGV. The length of the CDR3 is 19 residues. With V trimmed by 5 bases and J by 0 bases, 12 bases remained unmatched. Written as DNA, the CDR3 is TGTGCCAGCAGCCCTCGTTCCGGACTAGCGGGAGAGTACCAAGAGACCCAGTACTTC. This sequence encodes CASSPRSGLAGEYQETQYF.

This clonotype was observed at least ten times. The chain uses TRBV9 and TRBJ2-5; TRBD2 matches at 9 bases. This CDR3 spans 15 amino acids. CDR1 and CDR2 (germline): SGDLS, YYNGEE. J gave up 4 bases and V 0 bases, and 4 bases lay outside the gene matches. The CDR3 loop is CASSVAGTSRETQYF. CDR3 nucleotides: TGTGCCAGCAGCGTAGCCGGGACTAGCAGAGAGACCCAGTACTTC.

This clonotype has ten or more counts. This chain connects TRBV6-1 to TRBJ2-7; 7 positions match TRBD1. The CDR3 runs 14 residues. CDR1 and CDR2 (germline): MNHNS, SASEGT. The junction had 10 bases not matched to a gene; V was cut back by 6 bases and J by 5 bases. CDR3 in DNA: TGTGCCAGCAGCAGGGACAGTGGGATGGACGAGCAGTACTTC. It specifies CASSRDSGMDEQYF.

V usage is TRBV5-5 and J usage is TRBJ2-5; the match to TRBD1 covers 7 bases. With 5 bases clipped from V and 7 bases from J, the junction kept 14 bases outside the gene matches. Germline lookup yields CDR1 SGHKS and CDR2 YYEKEE (reference sequence). This CDR3 region has 15 residues. CDR3 coding DNA: TGTGCCAGCAGGAGGGACAGCGGTCCCAGCAGGACCCAGTACTTC. Its translation is CASRRDSGPSRTQYF.